The clone carrying this TCR beta chain was seen a single time. The study ran its PCR with 60 Vbeta and 13 Jbeta primers. Clones were read by immunoSEQ multiplex PCR, and TCRdb kept only the in-frame ones, dropping some. The sample carries about 160,000 clones, about three quarters recorded once. This specimen belongs to a study of cytomegalovirus exposure and HLA in healthy donors. The CDR3 extends over 15 amino acids. The V gene's germline CDR1 is SGHAT and CDR2 FQNNGV. V was trimmed by 5 bases and J by 2 bases, leaving 13 bases between them. The chain recombines TRBV11-2 with TRBJ2-1; the D gene is possibly TRBD1 (6 bases). The TCR comes from a woman between 45 and 65 years old in good health and CMV-seropositive. Input material: PBMCs. The CDR3 DNA reads TGTGCCAGCAGCCGACAGGATCCTGCCTACAATGAGCAGTTCTTC. It codes for CASSRQDPAYNEQFF.